The rows below give T cell receptor beta chains drawn from one sample of a study of regulatory T cells in long-lasting Graves disease. One entry per CDR3 protein results from TCRdb running MiXCR on the multiplex PCR reads. The data contain about 470,000 distinct CDR3 sequences, roughly 21% of them singletons. The sample consisted of peripheral blood mononuclear cells (PBMCs), taken when the disease was refractory, from a patient treated with antithyroid drugs. These TCRs come from a female donor with Graves disease. Each CDR3 is given with its conserved first and last residue. Each record gives: J gene, clone size, D gene, V gene, CDR3 protein, CDR3 DNA. The D gene is left open where the match is weak. Rows give clone size only sometimes, using once, few, many, or a class for an expanded clone.

TRBJ1-2	many	TRBD1	TRBV28	CASNPGQIYGYTF	TGTGCCAGCAACCCGGGACAGATCTATGGCTACACCTTC
TRBJ1-4	many	.	TRBV6-5	CASSYRQVGAATNEKLFF	TGTGCCAGCAGTTACAGACAGGTCGGGGCCGCAACTAATGAAAAACTGTTTTTT
TRBJ2-7	.	TRBD2	TRBV12-3/TRBV12-4	CASNRGGGSSYEQYF	TGTGCCAGCAATAGGGGCGGGGGAAGCTCCTACGAGCAGTACTTC
TRBJ2-5	many	.	TRBV2	CASSAGGAVRETQYF	TGTGCCAGCAGTGCTGGGGGAGCGGTTAGGGAGACCCAGTACTTC
TRBJ1-1	few	.	TRBV7-9	CASSQSRVGGNTEAFF	TGTGCCAGCAGCCAATCAAGGGTGGGGGGTAACACTGAAGCTTTCTTT
TRBJ2-5	few	TRBD2	TRBV7-2	CASSPTSGRADETQYF	TGTGCCAGCAGTCCGACTAGCGGGAGGGCCGATGAGACCCAGTACTTC
TRBJ2-5	many	TRBD1	TRBV30	CACSGTGGETQYF	TGTGCCTGCTCCGGGACAGGTGGGGAGACCCAGTACTTC
TRBJ2-7	.	TRBD2	TRBV12-3/TRBV12-4	CASSPGGEVGEQYF	TGTGCCAGCAGCCCGGGAGGGGAGGTCGGCGAGCAGTACTTC
TRBJ1-2	.	.	TRBV12-3/TRBV12-4	CASSTVEGGYTF	TGTGCCAGCAGTACTGTGGAAGGAGGCTACACCTTC
TRBJ1-2	many	.	TRBV24-1	CATSDSTGPYGYTF	TGTGCCACCAGTGATTCGACAGGCCCCTATGGCTACACCTTC
TRBJ1-1	many	.	TRBV6-5	CASSYARGLAEAFF	TGTGCCAGCAGTTACGCCAGGGGATTGGCTGAAGCTTTCTTT
TRBJ2-1	.	TRBD2	TRBV5-1	CASSFGLAGDSEQFF	TGCGCCAGCAGCTTCGGACTAGCGGGAGATAGCGAGCAGTTCTTC
TRBJ2-5	.	.	TRBV30	CAWSVRLAGTSRAAQYF	TGTGCCTGGAGTGTACGGTTGGCAGGTACTTCTAGGGCGGCCCAGTACTTC
TRBJ2-4	few	TRBD1	TRBV4-2	CASSQDWQGARNIQYF	TGTGCCAGCAGCCAAGATTGGCAGGGGGCACGTAACATTCAGTACTTC
TRBJ2-7	many	.	TRBV12-3/TRBV12-4	CASSLALSSEQYF	TGTGCCAGCAGTTTAGCTCTTTCTTCCGAGCAGTACTTC
TRBJ2-5	many	.	TRBV7-3	CASSLKGSGETQYF	TGTGCCAGCAGCTTAAAGGGGAGCGGGGAGACCCAGTACTTC
TRBJ1-2	.	.	TRBV4-3	CASSTRHPLQGTYGYTF	TGCGCCAGCAGCACTCGCCACCCTTTACAGGGTACCTATGGCTACACCTTC
TRBJ2-7	many	TRBD1	TRBV11-2	CASSSNRGYSYEQYF	TGTGCCAGCAGCTCCAACAGGGGTTACTCCTACGAGCAGTACTTC
TRBJ2-5	.	.	TRBV20-1	CSARDPQVGETQYF	TGCAGTGCTAGAGACCCCCAAGTTGGGGAGACCCAGTACTTC
TRBJ1-2	many	.	TRBV6-5	CASSSRRFYGYTF	TGTGCCAGCAGTTCAAGGAGATTCTATGGCTACACCTTC
TRBJ2-7	.	.	TRBV7-9	CVSSHQGRPAYEQYF	TGTGTCAGCAGCCATCAGGGACGGCCGGCCTACGAGCAGTACTTC
TRBJ1-1	.	TRBD1	TRBV5-1	CASSSRPDRGLNTEAFF	TGCGCCAGCAGCTCACGCCCGGACAGGGGGCTGAACACTGAAGCTTTCTTT
TRBJ1-6	many	.	TRBV20-1	CSASTGTSGSPLHF	TGCAGTGCTTCAACCGGGACCTCAGGATCACCCCTCCACTTT
TRBJ1-5	many	TRBD1	TRBV6-1	CASSDTGGGQPQHF	TGTGCCAGCAGTGACACAGGGGGCGGACAGCCCCAGCATTTT
TRBJ1-6	many	.	TRBV6-1	CASSAGTHISNSPLHF	TGTGCCAGCAGTGCAGGGACCCATATATCAAATTCACCCCTCCACTTT
TRBJ2-5	.	.	TRBV3-1	CASSTPKGVGRETQYF	TGTGCCAGCAGCACCCCGAAGGGAGTAGGACGAGAGACCCAGTACTTC
TRBJ1-5	many	TRBD1	TRBV24-1	CATSDSRQGEIQPQHF	TGTGCCACCAGTGACTCTCGACAGGGCGAGATCCAGCCCCAGCATTTT
TRBJ2-5	few	.	TRBV25-1	CASSELGLQETQYF	TGTGCCAGCAGTGAACTCGGCCTCCAAGAGACCCAGTACTTC
TRBJ1-1	.	.	TRBV6-5	CASSSSQRYTEAFF	TGTGCCAGCAGTTCCTCACAGAGGTACACTGAAGCTTTCTTT
TRBJ1-5	.	.	TRBV19	CASGIPDTNQPQHF	TGTGCCAGTGGTATCCCGGACACCAATCAGCCCCAGCATTTT
TRBJ2-7	.	TRBD1	TRBV15	CATSRGQGMYEQYF	TGTGCCACCAGCAGAGGACAGGGCATGTACGAGCAGTACTTC
TRBJ1-6	many	TRBD1	TRBV27	CASREYRGHSPLHF	TGTGCCAGCAGGGAGTACAGGGGGCATTCACCCCTCCACTTT
TRBJ2-2	few	.	TRBV24-1	CATSGSSPNTGELFF	TGTGCCACCAGTGGTTCTAGCCCCAACACCGGGGAGCTGTTTTTT
TRBJ2-2	few	TRBD2	TRBV24-1	CATSDLGLAGHSNTGELFF	TGTGCCACCAGTGATTTGGGACTAGCGGGACACTCGAACACCGGGGAGCTGTTTTTT
TRBJ2-7	once	.	TRBV4-1	CASSLKMADYEQYF	TGCGCCAGCAGCCTTAAAATGGCAGACTACGAGCAGTACTTC
TRBJ1-1	few	.	TRBV19	CASSIEGGRTEAFF	TGTGCCAGTAGTATAGAAGGGGGGCGGACTGAAGCTTTCTTT
TRBJ2-5	many	.	TRBV28	CASSFRTDSSAETQYF	TGTGCCAGCAGTTTCAGGACAGATAGTAGTGCAGAGACCCAGTACTTC
TRBJ1-3	.	.	TRBV9	CASSVGGAAISGNTIYF	TGTGCCAGCAGCGTAGGTGGAGCTGCTATATCTGGAAACACCATATATTTT
TRBJ2-7	few	.	TRBV6-2/TRBV6-3	CASPGRHLVYEQYF	TGTGCCAGCCCCGGGAGACACCTCGTCTACGAGCAGTACTTC
TRBJ1-2	few	TRBD1	TRBV5-1	CASSWGGDSSYGYTF	TGCGCCAGCAGCTGGGGGGGGGACAGCTCATATGGCTACACCTTC
TRBJ1-2	many	.	TRBV12-3/TRBV12-4	CASSFSPTTYYGYTF	TGTGCCAGCAGTTTTTCCCCGACAACTTACTATGGCTACACCTTC
TRBJ2-5	many	TRBD1	TRBV28	CASSGRGRGETQYF	TGTGCCAGCAGTGGAAGGGGGCGCGGAGAGACCCAGTACTTC
TRBJ2-1	few	.	TRBV9	CASRRTPNGYNEQFF	TGTGCCAGCAGGAGAACCCCGAACGGGTACAATGAGCAGTTCTTC
TRBJ1-1	many	.	TRBV12-3/TRBV12-4	CASSPSTSLNTEAFF	TGTGCCAGCAGTCCCAGTACGTCATTGAACACTGAAGCTTTCTTT
TRBJ1-6	.	.	TRBV20-1	CSARSRGGRLALHF	TGCAGTGCTAGATCTAGGGGAGGGCGGTTGGCCCTCCACTTT